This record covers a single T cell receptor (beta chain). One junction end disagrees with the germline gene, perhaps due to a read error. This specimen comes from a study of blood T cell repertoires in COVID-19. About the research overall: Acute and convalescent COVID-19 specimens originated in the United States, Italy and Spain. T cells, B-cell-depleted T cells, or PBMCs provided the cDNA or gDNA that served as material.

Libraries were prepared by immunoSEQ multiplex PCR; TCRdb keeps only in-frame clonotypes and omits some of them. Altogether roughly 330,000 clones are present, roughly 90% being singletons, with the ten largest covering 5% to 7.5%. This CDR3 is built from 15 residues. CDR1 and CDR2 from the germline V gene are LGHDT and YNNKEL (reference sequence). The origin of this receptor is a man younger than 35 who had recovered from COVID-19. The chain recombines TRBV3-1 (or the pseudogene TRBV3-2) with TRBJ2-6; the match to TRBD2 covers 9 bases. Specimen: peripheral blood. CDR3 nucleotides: TGCCTTAGCTCCCCTAGCGGGACTGGGGCCAACGTCCTGACTTTC. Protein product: CLSSPSGTGANVLTF.